This paragraph covers one T cell receptor (beta chain) sequence. The antigen remains undetermined. Germline V gives CDR1 SGHNT, CDR2 YENEEA. The CDR3 contains 16 residues. Trimming shortened V by 11 bases and J by 0 bases, and 22 bases separated the two germline ends. The PCR employed 60 Vbeta primers together with 13 Jbeta primers. Using immunoSEQ multiplex PCR, the repertoire was profiled, and TCRdb retains in-frame clones only, with some absent. The repertoire table contains about 170,000 clones. The sample is drawn from a study of cytomegalovirus exposure and HLA in healthy donors. Study results and caveats: Several V segments, TRBV6-2 and TRBV6-3 among them, could not be told apart and were dropped. Most TCR sequences showed up rarely, but some public TCRs showed up in many donors. Productive status was seen about 87% or about 30% of the time for most TCR beta V segments in an earlier analysis.

The chain uses TRBV11-3 and TRBJ2-5, with no clear D. The specimen sequenced was PBMCs. The receptor comes from a woman aged 55-69 years in good health and CMV-seronegative. This chain's CDR3 is CAEPNLGSLDQETQYF. The CDR3 coding sequence is TGTGCCGAACCAAACCTCGGGTCCCTCGACCAAGAGACCCAGTACTTC.